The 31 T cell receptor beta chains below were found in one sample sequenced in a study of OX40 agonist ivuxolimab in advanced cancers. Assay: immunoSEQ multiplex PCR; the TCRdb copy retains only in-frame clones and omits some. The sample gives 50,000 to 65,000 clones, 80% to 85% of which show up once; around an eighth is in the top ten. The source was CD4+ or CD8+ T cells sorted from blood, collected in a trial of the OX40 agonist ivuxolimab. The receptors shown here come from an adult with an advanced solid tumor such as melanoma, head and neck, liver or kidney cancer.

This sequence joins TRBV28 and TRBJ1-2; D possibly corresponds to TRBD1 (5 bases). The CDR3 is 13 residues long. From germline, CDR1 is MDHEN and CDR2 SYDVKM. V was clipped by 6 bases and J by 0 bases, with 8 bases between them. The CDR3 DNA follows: TGTGCCAGCAGGACGACAGCTAACTATGGCTACACCTTC. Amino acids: CASRTTANYGYTF.

CDR3 nucleotide sequence: TGTGCTAGTGTTTGGGGGTTGGACAGCAATCAGCCCCAGCATTTT. It specifies CASVWGLDSNQPQHF. This sequence joins TRBV12-5 and TRBJ1-5; the D gene is possibly TRBD1 (5 bases). V shed 7 bases and J shed 1 base, with 14 bases lying between them. The CDR3 sequence is 15 residues long. Germline CDR1 LGHNT, CDR2 FRNRAP.

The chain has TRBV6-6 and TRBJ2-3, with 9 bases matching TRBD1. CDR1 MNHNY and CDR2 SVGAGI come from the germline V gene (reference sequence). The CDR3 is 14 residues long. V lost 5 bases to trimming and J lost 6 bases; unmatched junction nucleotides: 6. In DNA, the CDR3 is TGTGCCAGCAGTCAGGACAGGGGCAAGGATACGCAGTATTTT. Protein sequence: CASSQDRGKDTQYF.

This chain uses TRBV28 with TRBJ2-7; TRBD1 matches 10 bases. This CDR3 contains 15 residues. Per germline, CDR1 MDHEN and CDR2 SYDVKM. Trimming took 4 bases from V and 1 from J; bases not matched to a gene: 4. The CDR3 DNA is TGTGCCAGCAGTTGGGGACAGGGGAGTTCCTACGAGCAGTACTTC. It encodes CASSWGQGSSYEQYF.

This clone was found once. The CDR3 reads CASSSTSQETQYF. CDR3 DNA: TGCGCCAGCAGTTCGACAAGCCAAGAGACCCAGTACTTC. V usage is TRBV10-2 and J usage is TRBJ2-5; D unclear. V lost 5 bases and J 1 base, leaving 8 bases between the germline ends. This CDR3 region has 13 residues. Germline-derived CDR1 and CDR2 are WSHSY and SAAADI.

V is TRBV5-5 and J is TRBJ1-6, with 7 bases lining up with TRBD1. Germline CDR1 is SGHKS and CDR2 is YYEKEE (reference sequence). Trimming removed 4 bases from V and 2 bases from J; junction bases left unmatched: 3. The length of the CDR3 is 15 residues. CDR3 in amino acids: CASSRGTAYNSPLHF. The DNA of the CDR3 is TGTGCCAGCAGCCGGGGGACAGCCTATAATTCACCCCTCCACTTT.

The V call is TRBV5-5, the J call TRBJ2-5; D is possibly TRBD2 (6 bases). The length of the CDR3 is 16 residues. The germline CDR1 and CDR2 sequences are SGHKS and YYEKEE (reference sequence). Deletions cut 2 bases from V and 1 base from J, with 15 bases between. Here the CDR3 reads CASSFQSRGLQETQYF. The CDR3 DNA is TGTGCCAGCAGCTTTCAGTCGCGGGGCCTCCAAGAGACCCAGTACTTC.

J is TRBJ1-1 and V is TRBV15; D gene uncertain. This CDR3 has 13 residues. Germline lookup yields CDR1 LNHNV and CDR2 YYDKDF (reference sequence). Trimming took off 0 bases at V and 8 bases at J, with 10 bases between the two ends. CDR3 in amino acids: CATSRDPDPEAFF. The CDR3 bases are TGTGCCACCAGCAGAGATCCGGACCCGGAAGCTTTCTTT.

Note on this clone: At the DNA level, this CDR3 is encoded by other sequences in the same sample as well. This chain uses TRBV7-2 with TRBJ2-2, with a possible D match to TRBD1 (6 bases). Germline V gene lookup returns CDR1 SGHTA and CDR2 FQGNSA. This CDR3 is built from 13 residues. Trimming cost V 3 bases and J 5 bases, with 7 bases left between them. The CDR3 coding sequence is TGTGCCAGCAGCTTGAGGGGGACCGGGGAGCTGTTTTTT. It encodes CASSLRGTGELFF.

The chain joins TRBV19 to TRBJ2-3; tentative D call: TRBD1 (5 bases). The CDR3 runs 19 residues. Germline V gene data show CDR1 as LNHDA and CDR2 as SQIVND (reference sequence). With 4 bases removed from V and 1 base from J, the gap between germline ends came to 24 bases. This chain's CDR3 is CASSTRVVGGLMRTDTQYF. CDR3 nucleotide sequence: TGTGCCAGTAGTACCAGGGTGGTCGGCGGCTTGATGCGCACAGATACGCAGTATTTT. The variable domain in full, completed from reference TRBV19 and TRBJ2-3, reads DGGITQSPKYLFRKEGQNVTLSCEQNLNHDAMYWYRQDPGQGLRLIYYSQIVNDFQKGDIAEGYSVSREKKESFPLTVTSAQKNPTAFYLCASSTRVVGGLMRTDTQYFGPGTRLTVL.

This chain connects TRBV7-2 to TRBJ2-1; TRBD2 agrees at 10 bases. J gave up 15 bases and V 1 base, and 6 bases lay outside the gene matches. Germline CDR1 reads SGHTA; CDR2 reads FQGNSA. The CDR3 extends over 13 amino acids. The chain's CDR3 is CASSLEPTSGRFF. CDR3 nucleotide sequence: TGTGCCAGCAGCTTAGAGCCGACTAGCGGGCGGTTCTTC.

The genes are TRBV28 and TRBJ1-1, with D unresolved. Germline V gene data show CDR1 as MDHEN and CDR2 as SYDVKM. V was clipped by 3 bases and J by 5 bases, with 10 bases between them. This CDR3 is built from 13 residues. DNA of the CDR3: TGTGCCAGCAGTTTTAAAAGCCTAACTGAAGCTTTCTTT. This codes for CASSFKSLTEAFF.

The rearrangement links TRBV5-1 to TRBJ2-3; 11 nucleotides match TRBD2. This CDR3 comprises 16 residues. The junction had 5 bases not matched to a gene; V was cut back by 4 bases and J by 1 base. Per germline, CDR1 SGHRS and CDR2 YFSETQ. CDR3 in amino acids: CASSTGTSGGTDTQYF. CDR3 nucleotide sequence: TGCGCCAGCAGCACCGGGACTAGCGGTGGCACAGATACGCAGTATTTT.

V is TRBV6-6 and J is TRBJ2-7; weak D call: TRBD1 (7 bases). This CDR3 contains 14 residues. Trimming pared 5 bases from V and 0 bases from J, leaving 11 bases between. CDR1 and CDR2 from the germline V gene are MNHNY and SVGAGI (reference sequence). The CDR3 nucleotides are TGTGCCAGCAGTCGCGGGACAGCCTCCTACGAGCAGTACGTC. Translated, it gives CASSRGTASYEQYV.

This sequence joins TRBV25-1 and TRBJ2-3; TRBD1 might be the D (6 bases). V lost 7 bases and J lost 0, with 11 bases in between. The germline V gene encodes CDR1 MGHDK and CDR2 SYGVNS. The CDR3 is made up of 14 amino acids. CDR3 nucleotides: TGTGCCAGCAAGGACAGTAAAAGCACAGATACGCAGTATTTT. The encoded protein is CASKDSKSTDTQYF.

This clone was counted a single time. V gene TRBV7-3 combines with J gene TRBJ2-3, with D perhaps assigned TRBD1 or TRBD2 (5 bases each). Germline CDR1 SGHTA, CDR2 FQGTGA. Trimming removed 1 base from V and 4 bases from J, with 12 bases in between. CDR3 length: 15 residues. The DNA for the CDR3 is TGTGCCAGCAGCTTAAATGCGCAGGGAGCAGATACGCAGTATTTT. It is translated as CASSLNAQGADTQYF.

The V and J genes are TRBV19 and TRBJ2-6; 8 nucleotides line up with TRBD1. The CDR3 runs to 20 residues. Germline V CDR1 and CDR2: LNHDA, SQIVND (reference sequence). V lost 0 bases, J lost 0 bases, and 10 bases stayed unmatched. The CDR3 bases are TGTGCCAGTAGTATAGATAGGGGGACAGGAGCGTACTCTGGGGCCAACGTCCTGACTTTC. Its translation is CASSIDRGTGAYSGANVLTF.

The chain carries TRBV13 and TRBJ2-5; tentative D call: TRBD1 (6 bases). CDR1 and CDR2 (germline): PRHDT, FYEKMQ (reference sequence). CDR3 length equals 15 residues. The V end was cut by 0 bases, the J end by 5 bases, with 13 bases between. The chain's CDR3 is CASSLGQGNWETQYF. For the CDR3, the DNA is TGTGCCAGCAGCTTAGGACAGGGTAATTGGGAGACCCAGTACTTC.

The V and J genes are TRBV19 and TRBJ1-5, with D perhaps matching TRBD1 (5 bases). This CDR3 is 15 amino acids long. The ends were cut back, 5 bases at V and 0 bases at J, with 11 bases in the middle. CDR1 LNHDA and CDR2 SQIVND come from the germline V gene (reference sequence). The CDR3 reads CASSSGTVSNQPQHF. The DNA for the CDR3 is TGTGCCAGTAGTTCCGGGACGGTTAGCAATCAGCCCCAGCATTTT.

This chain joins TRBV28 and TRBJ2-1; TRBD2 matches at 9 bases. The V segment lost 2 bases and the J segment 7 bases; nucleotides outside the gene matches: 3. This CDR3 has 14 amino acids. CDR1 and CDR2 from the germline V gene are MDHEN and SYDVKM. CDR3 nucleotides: TGTGCCAGCAGTTTAGGGCTAGCGGGAAATGAGCAGTTCTTC. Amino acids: CASSLGLAGNEQFF.

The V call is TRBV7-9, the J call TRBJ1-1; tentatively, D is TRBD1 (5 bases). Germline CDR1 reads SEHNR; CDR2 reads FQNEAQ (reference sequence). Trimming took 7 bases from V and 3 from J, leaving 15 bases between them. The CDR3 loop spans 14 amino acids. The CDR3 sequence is CASTREGIDTEAFF. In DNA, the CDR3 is TGTGCCAGCACCCGGGAGGGGATTGACACTGAAGCTTTCTTT.

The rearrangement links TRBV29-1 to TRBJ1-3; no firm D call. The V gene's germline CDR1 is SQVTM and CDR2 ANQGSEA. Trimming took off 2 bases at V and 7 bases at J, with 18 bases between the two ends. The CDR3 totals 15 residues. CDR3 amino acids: CSVEWLGTGRNTIYF. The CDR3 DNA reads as TGCAGCGTTGAATGGTTGGGCACGGGAAGGAACACCATATATTTT.

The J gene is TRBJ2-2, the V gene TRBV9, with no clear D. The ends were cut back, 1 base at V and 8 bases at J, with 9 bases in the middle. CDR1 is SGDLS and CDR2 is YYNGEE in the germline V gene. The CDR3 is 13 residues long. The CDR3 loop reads CASSVSVGGELFF. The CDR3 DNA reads TGTGCCAGCAGCGTATCTGTCGGGGGGGAGCTGTTTTTT.

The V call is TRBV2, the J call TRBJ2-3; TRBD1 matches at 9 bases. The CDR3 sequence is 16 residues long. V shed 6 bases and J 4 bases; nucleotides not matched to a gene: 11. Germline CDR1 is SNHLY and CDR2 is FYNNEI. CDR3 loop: CASSPTGTGTPDTQYF. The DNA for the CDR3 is TGTGCCAGCAGCCCTACCGGGACAGGGACCCCAGATACGCAGTATTTT. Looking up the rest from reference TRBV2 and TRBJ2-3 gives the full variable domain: EPEVTQTPSHQVTQMGQEVILRCVPISNHLYFYWYRQILGQKVEFLVSFYNNEISEKSEIFDDQFSVERPDGSNFTLKIRSTKLEDSAMYFCASSPTGTGTPDTQYFGPGTRLTVL.

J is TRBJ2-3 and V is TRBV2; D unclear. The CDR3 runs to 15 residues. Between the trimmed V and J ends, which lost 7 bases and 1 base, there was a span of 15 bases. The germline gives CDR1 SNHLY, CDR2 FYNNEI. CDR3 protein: CASTSDGPGTDTQYF. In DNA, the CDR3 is TGTGCCAGCACCTCTGACGGTCCCGGCACAGATACGCAGTATTTT.

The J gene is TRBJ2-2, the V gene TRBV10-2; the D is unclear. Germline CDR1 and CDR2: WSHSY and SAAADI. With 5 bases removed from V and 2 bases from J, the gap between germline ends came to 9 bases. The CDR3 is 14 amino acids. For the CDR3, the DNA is TGCGCCAGCAGTTTCTCGGACAACACCGGGGAGCTGTTTTTT. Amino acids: CASSFSDNTGELFF.

The CDR3 protein is CASSSEGRLLQETQYF. The DNA for the CDR3 is TGTGCCAGCAGTTCGGAAGGACGGCTCTTGCAAGAGACCCAGTACTTC. This sequence joins TRBV5-6 and TRBJ2-5; D gene uncertain. The CDR3 extends over 16 amino acids. Germline-derived CDR1 and CDR2 are SGHDT and YYEEEE. The germline V and J ends were trimmed by 5 bases and 2 bases, with 19 bases remaining between them.

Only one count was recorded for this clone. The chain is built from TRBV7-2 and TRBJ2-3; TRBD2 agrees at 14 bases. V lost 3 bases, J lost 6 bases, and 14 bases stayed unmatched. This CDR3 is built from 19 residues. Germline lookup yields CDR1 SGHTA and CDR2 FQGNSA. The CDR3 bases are TGTGCCAGCAGCTTCGTCCCGGGACTAGCGGGGGCTCTTGTGGATACGCAGTATTTT. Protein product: CASSFVPGLAGALVDTQYF.

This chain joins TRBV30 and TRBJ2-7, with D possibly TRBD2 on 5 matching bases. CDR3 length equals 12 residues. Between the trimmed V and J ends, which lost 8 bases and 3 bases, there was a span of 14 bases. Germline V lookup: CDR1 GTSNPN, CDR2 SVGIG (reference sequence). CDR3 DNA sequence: TGTGCCATCGGACTCGACAACTACGAGCAGTACTTC. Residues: CAIGLDNYEQYF.

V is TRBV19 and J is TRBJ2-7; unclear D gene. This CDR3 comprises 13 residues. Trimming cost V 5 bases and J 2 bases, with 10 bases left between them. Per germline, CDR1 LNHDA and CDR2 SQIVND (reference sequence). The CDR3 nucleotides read TGTGCCAGTAGTGGCCGGTCAACCTACGAGCAGTACTTC. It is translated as CASSGRSTYEQYF. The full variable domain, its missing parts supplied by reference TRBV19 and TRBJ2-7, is DGGITQSPKYLFRKEGQNVTLSCEQNLNHDAMYWYRQDPGQGLRLIYYSQIVNDFQKGDIAEGYSVSREKKESFPLTVTSAQKNPTAFYLCASSGRSTYEQYFGPGTRLTVT.

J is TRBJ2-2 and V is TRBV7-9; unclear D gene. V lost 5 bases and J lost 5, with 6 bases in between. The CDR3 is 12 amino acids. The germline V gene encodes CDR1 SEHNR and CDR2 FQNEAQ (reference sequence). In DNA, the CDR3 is TGTGCCAGCAGCCCCGTTACCGGGGAGCTGTTTTTT. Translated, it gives CASSPVTGELFF.